This T cell receptor beta chain was documented in a study of OX40 agonist ivuxolimab in advanced cancers. For the study at large: Three patients got partial responses; one had hepatocellular carcinoma and two had cutaneous melanoma. Study-wide points: Among T cells, CD8+ cells averaged more expanded clones than CD4+ cells.

Germline assignment: CDR1 KGHSY and CDR2 FQNENV. The CDR3 extends over 14 amino acids. V was pared by 3 bases and J by 2 bases, with 4 bases of the junction left unmatched. To note about this clone: The antigen is undetermined.

The assay was immunoSEQ multiplex PCR, and TCRdb's table has in-frame clones only and misses some. The sample holds roughly 11,000 clones, 70% to 80% seen once. This rearrangement joins TRBV16 to TRBJ2-7; 7 bases fit TRBD1. The clonotype was recovered from an adult with an advanced solid tumor such as melanoma, head and neck, liver or kidney cancer. The sample consisted of CD4+ or CD8+ T cells sorted from blood, taken in a trial of the OX40 agonist ivuxolimab. CDR3 bases: TGTGCCAGCAGCCACGGACAGGAGCCCTACGAGCAGTACTTC. Protein: CASSHGQEPYEQYF.